A selection of T cell receptor beta chains follows, all from one sample in a study of vaccination and CD4 T cells after COVID-19. These receptors are not linked to any known antigen. One entry per CDR3 protein, called by TCRdb with MiXCR from the PCR reads. The sample includes about 20,000 distinct CDR3 sequences, roughly 58% of them seen just once. Sequenced material: CD4+ T cells from blood, cultured in vitro, taken before SARS-CoV-2 vaccination. The receptors come from a human donor who had recovered from COVID-19. The CDR3 runs from the conserved cysteine through the conserved F or W. Each record gives: CDR3 protein, clone size, V gene, J gene, CDR3 length. Where a row states a size, it is once, few, many or the class of an expanded clone; other rows omit it.

CDR3 protein: CASSPLAGGPYNEQFF
clone size: few
V gene: TRBV11-2
J gene: TRBJ2-1
CDR3 length: 16

CDR3 protein: CASSLGPAGRDTQYF
clone size: -
V gene: TRBV7-3
J gene: TRBJ2-3
CDR3 length: 15

CDR3 protein: CASSLSGGDSPLHF
clone size: -
V gene: TRBV12-3/TRBV12-4
J gene: TRBJ1-6
CDR3 length: 14

CDR3 protein: CASSLGPGGNEQFF
clone size: -
V gene: TRBV7-8
J gene: TRBJ2-1
CDR3 length: 14

CDR3 protein: CSARRGNTEAFF
clone size: -
V gene: TRBV20-1
J gene: TRBJ1-1
CDR3 length: 12

CDR3 protein: CSARLVTGSAEKLFF
clone size: -
V gene: TRBV20-1
J gene: TRBJ1-4
CDR3 length: 15

CDR3 protein: CASSLQTRTASTDTQYF
clone size: -
V gene: TRBV7-2
J gene: TRBJ2-3
CDR3 length: 17

CDR3 protein: CASRPGTSGRIGEQYF
clone size: -
V gene: TRBV10-2
J gene: TRBJ2-7
CDR3 length: 16

CDR3 protein: CSARDDVGPGELFF
clone size: -
V gene: TRBV20-1
J gene: TRBJ2-2
CDR3 length: 14

CDR3 protein: CAISESGPDTQYF
clone size: -
V gene: TRBV10-3
J gene: TRBJ2-3
CDR3 length: 13